Listed here are 18 T cell receptor beta chains from one sample, sequenced in a study of CD8 T cells in ankylosing spondylitis. TCRdb recomputed calls from the 5' RACE reads with MiXCR, one row per CDR3 protein. The top ten clones hold roughly an eighth of a sample with some 130,000 distinct CDR3 sequences, about 7% of them seen once. Sequences were obtained from blood, either unsorted or a sorted T cell fraction (not recorded which). All receptors derive from a female donor with ankylosing spondylitis or in good health (not recorded which).

There are a few counts of this clonotype. The chain combines TRBV27 with TRBJ1-4, with D perhaps TRBD1 (6 bases). Germline CDR1 reads MNHEY; CDR2 reads SMNVEV (reference sequence). The CDR3 has 16 amino acids. V gave up 3 bases and J gave up 7 bases, with 18 bases separating them. This CDR3 reads CASSFRLGGRPEKLFF. The CDR3 DNA is TGTGCCAGCAGTTTTCGCTTAGGGGGGCGCCCTGAAAAACTGTTTTTT.

The chain has TRBV2 and TRBJ2-2; TRBD1 is a possible D gene (5 bases). Looked up from germline, CDR1 is SNHLY and CDR2 is FYNNEI. The ends were cut back, 2 bases at V and 1 base at J, with 8 bases in the middle. CDR3 size: 15 residues. The CDR3 nucleotides read TGTGCCAGCAGTGAAAACAGGTTGAACACCGGGGAGCTGTTTTTT. It encodes CASSENRLNTGELFF.

This clonotype came up many times. The chain uses TRBV12-2 and TRBJ1-1; the D call of TRBD1 is as the table states it, not checked on the DNA. TRBV12-2 is a pseudogene locus. The CDR3 consists of 14 residues. The CDR3 sequence: CASRLGDRGTEAFF. In nucleotides, the CDR3 is TGTGCAAGTCGCTTAGGGGACAGGGGCACTGAAGCTTTCTTT.

This clonotype was seen at least ten times. The chain carries TRBV4-1 and TRBJ2-4; 8 nucleotides agree with TRBD1. Germline CDR1 reads MGHRA; CDR2 reads YSYEKL. The trim removed 3 bases at V and 0 bases at J, leaving 7 bases unmatched. The CDR3 is 17 residues long. The CDR3 nucleotides read TGCGCCAGCAGCCAGCGGACAGGGAATGGAGCCAAAAACATTCAGTACTTC. Its protein product is CASSQRTGNGAKNIQYF.

This clonotype was seen repeatedly, ten times or more. The V and J genes are TRBV9 and TRBJ2-3, with 9 bases aligning to TRBD2. Germline lookup yields CDR1 SGDLS and CDR2 YYNGEE. This CDR3 contains 16 residues. Losses at the gene ends were 4 bases for V and 5 bases for J; bases not matched to a gene: 11. The CDR3 nucleotides read TGTGCCAGCAGCCTAGGCAGCGGGGGGCTTCAAGATACGCAGTATTTT. This encodes CASSLGSGGLQDTQYF.

This clonotype came up many times. This chain links TRBV6-1 with TRBJ2-7, with TRBD1 identical over 10 bases. The V segment lost 7 bases and the J segment 3 bases; nucleotides outside the gene matches: 6. From germline, CDR1 is MNHNS and CDR2 SASEGT. The CDR3 runs 14 residues. This CDR3 reads CASKSGQGIYEQYF. Here the CDR3 DNA reads TGTGCCAGCAAGTCGGGACAGGGGATCTACGAGCAGTACTTC.

This clonotype was counted many times. The genes are TRBV11-2 and TRBJ1-3, with D hard to call. The V end was cut by 2 bases, the J end by 0 bases, with 8 bases between. The CDR3 length is 15 residues. Germline V CDR1 and CDR2: SGHAT, FQNNGV. This chain's CDR3 is CASSLLASSGNTIYF. The CDR3 nucleotides are TGTGCCAGCAGCTTACTTGCGAGCTCTGGAAACACCATATATTTT.

This clonotype appeared many times. This chain connects TRBV27 to TRBJ1-1, with 8 nucleotides matching TRBD1. CDR1 MNHEY and CDR2 SMNVEV come from the germline V gene (reference sequence). This CDR3 region has 14 residues. Trimming took 7 bases from V and 4 from J; bases not matched to a gene: 8. The CDR3 here is CASTFDRGSTEAFF. The CDR3 bases are TGTGCCAGCACCTTCGACAGGGGTAGCACTGAAGCTTTCTTT.

Many counts were recorded for this clonotype. The chain is built from TRBV12-3 or TRBV12-4 and TRBJ1-1; TRBD1 might be the D (6 bases). The CDR3 length is 15 residues. V lost 5 bases and J lost 1, with 14 bases in between. DNA of the CDR3: TGTGCCAGCAGTGTCCGCCGGACAGCGAACACTGAAGCTTTCTTT. It translates to CASSVRRTANTEAFF.

This clonotype has ten or more counts. V usage is TRBV5-1 and J usage is TRBJ1-1; 8 bases fit TRBD1. The V segment lost 3 bases and the J segment 4 bases; nucleotides outside the gene matches: 14. Germline CDR1 reads SGHRS; CDR2 reads YFSETQ. The CDR3 has 17 amino acids. The CDR3 loop is CASSYSRQGRGTTEAFF. CDR3 in DNA: TGCGCCAGCAGCTACTCCCGACAGGGGAGGGGTACCACTGAAGCTTTCTTT.

At least ten counts were recorded for this clonotype. The V call is TRBV6-1, the J call TRBJ1-5; 7 bases line up with TRBD1. The germline V gene encodes CDR1 MNHNS and CDR2 SASEGT. This CDR3 spans 15 amino acids. V lost 6 bases to trimming and J lost 6 bases; unmatched junction nucleotides: 11. The CDR3 DNA is TGTGCCAGCAGCCCCCAGGGGGAAGAAAGTCAGCCCCAGCATTTT. This translates into CASSPQGEESQPQHF.

This clonotype appeared once. A much larger clone differs from this one at a single base, so this may be a read error. The V call is TRBV7-2, the J call TRBJ1-1; unclear D gene. Germline CDR1 SGHTA, CDR2 FQGNSA. The CDR3 has 15 amino acids. The CDR3 region has the DNA TGTGTCAGCAGCTTAGGGTCAGACCCGGAGTATGAAGCTTTCTTT. As protein: CVSSLGSDPEYEAFF.

This clonotype occurred many times. The V and J genes are TRBV5-6 and TRBJ1-1, with D hard to call. This CDR3 comprises 13 residues. CDR1 and CDR2 (germline): SGHDT, YYEEEE. Trimming took 9 bases from V and 1 from J, leaving 13 bases between them. CDR3 nucleotide sequence: TGTGCCACCGAGGGTCGACAGAACACTGAAGCTTTCTTT. Translating gives CATEGRQNTEAFF.

This clonotype came up many times. This chain connects TRBV5-1 to TRBJ1-4; 7 bases are shared with TRBD1. Germline V lookup: CDR1 SGHRS, CDR2 YFSETQ. J was trimmed by 3 bases and V by 4 bases; bases with no gene match: 3. The CDR3 spans 14 residues. The CDR3 sequence is CASSLGTANEKLFF. The CDR3 DNA sequence: TGCGCCAGCAGCCTCGGGACAGCTAATGAAAAACTGTTTTTT.

This clonotype was seen many times. The rearrangement uses TRBV6-1 and TRBJ1-2; D not resolved. This CDR3 spans 14 amino acids. V lost 6 bases, J lost 2 bases, and 13 bases lay in between. Looked up from germline, CDR1 is MNHNS and CDR2 is SASEGT. The CDR3 here is CASRPHEGNYGYTF. The CDR3 nucleotides are TGTGCCAGCAGGCCCCATGAAGGGAACTATGGCTACACCTTC.

This clonotype was recorded a few times. This rearrangement joins TRBV20-1 to TRBJ2-1, with 11 nucleotides matching TRBD2. Trimming took 5 bases from V and 8 from J; bases not matched to a gene: 14. This CDR3 is built from 16 residues. Germline V lookup: CDR1 DFQATT, CDR2 SNEGSKA (reference sequence). The CDR3 DNA reads as TGCAGTGCTCACCCTGGTCTAGCGGGGGGCCTACATGAGCAGTTCTTC. It codes for CSAHPGLAGGLHEQFF.

The chain employs TRBV7-9 and TRBJ2-6; 7 nucleotides agree with TRBD1. Germline values: CDR1 SEHNR, CDR2 FQNEAQ (reference sequence). Unmatched junction bases numbered 10, after V lost 5 bases and J lost 3 bases. The CDR3 sequence is 17 residues long. The CDR3 sequence is CASSPGDSVFGANVLTF. CDR3 bases: TGTGCCAGCAGCCCTGGGGACAGCGTATTTGGGGCCAACGTCCTGACTTTC.

This clonotype was counted between two and nine times. V usage is TRBV11-1 and J usage is TRBJ1-1, with D perhaps TRBD1 (5 bases). Per the germline V gene, CDR1 is SGHAT and CDR2 is FQDESV (reference sequence). V was pared by 5 bases and J by 1 base, with 14 bases between. The CDR3 loop spans 15 amino acids. CDR3 in amino acids: CASSAVLQGNTEAFF. Written as DNA, the CDR3 is TGTGCCAGCAGCGCCGTCCTCCAGGGGAACACTGAAGCTTTCTTT.